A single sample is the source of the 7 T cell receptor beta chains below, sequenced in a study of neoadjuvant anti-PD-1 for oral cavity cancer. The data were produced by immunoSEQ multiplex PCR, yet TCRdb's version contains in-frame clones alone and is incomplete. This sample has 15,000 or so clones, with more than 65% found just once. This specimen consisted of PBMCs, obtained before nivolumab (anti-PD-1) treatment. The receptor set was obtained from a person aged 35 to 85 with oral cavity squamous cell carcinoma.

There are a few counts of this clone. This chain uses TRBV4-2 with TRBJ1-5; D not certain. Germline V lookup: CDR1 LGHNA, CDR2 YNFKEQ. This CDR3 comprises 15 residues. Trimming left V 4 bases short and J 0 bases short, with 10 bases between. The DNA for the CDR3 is TGTGCCAGCAGCCCCCATTCGAATAGCAATCAGCCCCAGCATTTT. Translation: CASSPHSNSNQPQHF.

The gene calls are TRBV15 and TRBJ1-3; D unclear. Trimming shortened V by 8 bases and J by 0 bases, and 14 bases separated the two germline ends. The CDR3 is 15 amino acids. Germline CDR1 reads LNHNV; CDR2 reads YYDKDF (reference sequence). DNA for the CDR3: TGTGCCACCGAGGACGTCATGAGCTCTGGAAACACCATATATTTT. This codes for CATEDVMSSGNTIYF.

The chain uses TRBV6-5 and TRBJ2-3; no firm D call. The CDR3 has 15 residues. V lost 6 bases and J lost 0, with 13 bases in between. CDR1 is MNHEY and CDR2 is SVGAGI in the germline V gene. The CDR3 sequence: CASSPIGSSTDTQYF. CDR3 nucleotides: TGTGCCAGCAGCCCTATAGGATCTAGCACAGATACGCAGTATTTT.

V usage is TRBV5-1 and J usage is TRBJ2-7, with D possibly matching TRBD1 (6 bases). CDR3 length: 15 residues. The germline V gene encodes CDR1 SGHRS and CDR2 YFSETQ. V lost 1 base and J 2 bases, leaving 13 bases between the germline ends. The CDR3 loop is CASSLRDQGPYEQYF. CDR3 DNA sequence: TGCGCCAGCAGCTTGCGGGATCAGGGGCCCTACGAGCAGTACTTC.

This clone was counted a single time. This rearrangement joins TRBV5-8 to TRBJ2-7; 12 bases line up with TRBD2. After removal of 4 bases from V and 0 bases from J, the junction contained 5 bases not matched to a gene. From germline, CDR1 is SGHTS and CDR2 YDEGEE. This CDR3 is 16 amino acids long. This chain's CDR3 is CASSVGLAGNSYEQYF. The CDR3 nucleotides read TGTGCCAGCAGCGTAGGACTAGCGGGAAACTCCTACGAGCAGTACTTC.

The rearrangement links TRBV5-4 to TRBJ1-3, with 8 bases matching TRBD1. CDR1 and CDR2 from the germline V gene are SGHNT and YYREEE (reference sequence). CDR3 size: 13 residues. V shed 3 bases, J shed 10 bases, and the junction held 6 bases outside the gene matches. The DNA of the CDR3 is TGTGCCAGCAGCTCGGACAGGGCCCCGACCATATATTTT. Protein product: CASSSDRAPTIYF.

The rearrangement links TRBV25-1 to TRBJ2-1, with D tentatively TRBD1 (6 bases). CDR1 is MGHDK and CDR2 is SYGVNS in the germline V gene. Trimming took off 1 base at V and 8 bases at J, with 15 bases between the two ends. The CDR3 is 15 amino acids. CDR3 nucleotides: TGTGCCAGCAGTGAATTAGGGGCTGGGGGCTATGAGCAGTTCTTC. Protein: CASSELGAGGYEQFF.